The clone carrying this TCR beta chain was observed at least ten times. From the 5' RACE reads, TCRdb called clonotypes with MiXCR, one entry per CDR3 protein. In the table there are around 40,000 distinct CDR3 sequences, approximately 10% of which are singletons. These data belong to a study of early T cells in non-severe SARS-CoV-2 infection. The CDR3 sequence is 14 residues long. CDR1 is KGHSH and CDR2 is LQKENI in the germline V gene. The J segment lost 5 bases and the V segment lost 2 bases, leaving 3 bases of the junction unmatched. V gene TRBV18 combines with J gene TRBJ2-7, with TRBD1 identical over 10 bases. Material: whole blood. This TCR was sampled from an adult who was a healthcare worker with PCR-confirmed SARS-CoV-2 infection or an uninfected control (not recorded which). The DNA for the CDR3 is TGTGCCAGCTCACCAGGGACAGGGGTTAACGAGCAGTACTTC. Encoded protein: CASSPGTGVNEQYF.